The 17 T cell receptor beta chains below all came from one sample that was sequenced in a study of blood T cell repertoires in COVID-19. Sequencing was performed with immunoSEQ multiplex PCR; in TCRdb, only in-frame clones are kept and a portion is missing. The sample includes some 60,000 clones, 65% to 80% of them seen just once. The source material was peripheral blood. These receptors were collected from a man aged 25-45 years with COVID-19, enrolled during active disease.

This chain uses TRBV5-1 with TRBJ2-5, with D perhaps TRBD1 (5 bases). The CDR3 loop spans 14 amino acids. V was trimmed by 4 bases and J by 4 bases, leaving 14 bases between them. Germline-derived CDR1 and CDR2 are SGHRS and YFSETQ. This chain's CDR3 is CASSAVGRSETQYF. Here the CDR3 DNA reads TGCGCCAGCAGCGCGGTGGGGCGGTCAGAGACCCAGTACTTC.

V gene TRBV19 combines with J gene TRBJ1-6; 7 nucleotides match TRBD1. There are 17 residues in the CDR3. CDR1 and CDR2 from the germline V gene are LNHDA and SQIVND (reference sequence). V lost 3 bases, J lost 4 bases, and 9 bases stayed unmatched. CDR3 protein: CASSIDLDRAYNSPLHF. CDR3 in DNA: TGTGCCAGTAGTATCGACCTTGACAGGGCGTATAATTCACCCCTCCACTTT.

The rearrangement joins TRBV7-7 to TRBJ2-5; D call uncertain. Germline V gene lookup returns CDR1 SSHAT and CDR2 FNYEAQ (reference sequence). Deletions cut 7 bases from V and 1 base from J, with 16 bases between. CDR3 length equals 15 residues. As DNA, the CDR3 is TGTGCCAGCACTGTCAGTCCAGATTTCCAAGAGACCCAGTACTTC. Protein: CASTVSPDFQETQYF.

The J gene is TRBJ1-2, the V gene TRBV28; 7 positions match TRBD1. With V trimmed by 3 bases and J by 6 bases, 10 bases remained unmatched. The CDR3 sequence is 15 residues long. Germline V gene lookup returns CDR1 MDHEN and CDR2 SYDVKM. CDR3 sequence reads: CASSLIDRVTNGYTF. DNA of the CDR3: TGTGCCAGCAGTTTGATAGACAGGGTGACTAATGGCTACACCTTC.

This chain uses TRBV28 with TRBJ2-5; a possible D gene is TRBD2 (6 bases). Germline CDR1 reads MDHEN; CDR2 reads SYDVKM. The CDR3 runs to 16 residues. V lost 5 bases to trimming and J lost 2 bases, with 18 bases between them. The CDR3 DNA sequence: TGTGCCAGCAGTCCACTACGGAGGGTCCGGCAAGAGACCCAGTACTTC. It yields the protein CASSPLRRVRQETQYF.

The chain employs TRBV7-8 and TRBJ2-7; 15 bases line up with TRBD2. Losses at the gene ends were 3 bases for V and 3 bases for J; bases not matched to a gene: 9. The CDR3 totals 18 residues. Germline loops: CDR1 SGHVS, CDR2 FQNEAQ. The CDR3: CASSFDSGTSGRFYEQYF. In DNA, the CDR3 is TGTGCCAGCAGCTTCGACTCCGGGACTAGCGGGAGGTTCTACGAGCAGTACTTC. The complete variable domain, with remaining parts taken from reference TRBV7-8 and TRBJ2-7, reads GAGVSQSPRYKVAKRGQDVALRCDPISGHVSLFWYQQALGQGPEFLTYFQNEAQLDKSGLPSDRFFAERPEGSVSTLKIQRTQQEDSAVYLCASSFDSGTSGRFYEQYFGPGTRLTVT.

The J gene is TRBJ2-7, the V gene TRBV7-8; 8 nucleotides align to TRBD2. The germline gives CDR1 SGHVS, CDR2 FQNEAQ. CDR3 length: 15 amino acids. The V segment lost 1 base and the J segment 3 bases; nucleotides outside the gene matches: 5. The CDR3 nucleotides are TGTGCCAGCAGCTTAGATAGCGGGGACTTCTACGAGCAGTACTTC. It translates to CASSLDSGDFYEQYF.

The chain is built from TRBV5-1 and TRBJ2-7, with D unclear. CDR1 and CDR2 (germline): SGHRS, YFSETQ. V lost 3 bases to trimming and J lost 0 bases, with 4 bases between them. The CDR3 is made up of 12 amino acids. The CDR3 DNA sequence: TGCGCCAGCAGCTCGAGCTCCTACGAGCAGTACTTC. Protein sequence: CASSSSSYEQYF.

The rearrangement joins TRBV29-1 to TRBJ1-1; a weak D match, TRBD1 (6 bases). Trimming took off 6 bases at V and 0 bases at J, with 14 bases between the two ends. The germline gives CDR1 SQVTM, CDR2 ANQGSEA. The CDR3 is made up of 14 amino acids. Here the CDR3 DNA reads TGCAGCGTCACTCGGACAGTAATGAACACTGAAGCTTTCTTT. Translating gives CSVTRTVMNTEAFF.

The V gene is TRBV4-1, the J gene TRBJ1-2; 9 nucleotides agree with TRBD1. From germline, CDR1 is MGHRA and CDR2 YSYEKL. The CDR3 covers 16 residues. V dropped 3 bases and J dropped 4; count of bases not matched to a gene: 9. CDR3 region: CASSQDHRDRAYGYTF. For the CDR3, the DNA is TGCGCCAGCAGCCAGGACCACCGGGACAGGGCCTATGGCTACACCTTC.

The chain uses TRBV5-8 and TRBJ2-3; 9 bases align to TRBD1. CDR3 length equals 15 residues. Germline-derived CDR1 and CDR2 are SGHTS and YDEGEE. The V segment lost 4 bases and the J segment 0 bases; nucleotides outside the gene matches: 3. The CDR3: CASSVTGGSTDTQYF. CDR3 coding DNA: TGTGCCAGCAGCGTGACAGGGGGTAGCACAGATACGCAGTATTTT. Using reference TRBV5-8 and TRBJ2-3 for the parts outside the CDR3, the full variable domain is EAGVTQSPTHLIKTRGQQATLRCSPISGHTSVYWYQQALGLGLQFLLWYDEGEERNRGNFPPRFSGRQFPNYSSELNVNALELEDSALYLCASSVTGGSTDTQYFGPGTRLTVL.

A single count supports this clone. V and J are TRBV28 and TRBJ1-1, with D possibly being TRBD1 (6 bases). V was pared by 6 bases and J by 5 bases, with 10 bases between. The CDR3 covers 12 residues. From germline, CDR1 is MDHEN and CDR2 SYDVKM. CDR3 bases: TGTGCCAGCAGCGCGGGGGCGACTGAAGCTTTCTTT. Translated, it gives CASSAGATEAFF. Filled out from reference TRBV28 and TRBJ1-1, the complete variable domain reads DVKVTQSSRYLVKRTGEKVFLECVQDMDHENMFWYRQDPGLGLRLIYFSYDVKMKEKGDIPEGYSVSREKKERFSLILESASTNQTSMYLCASSAGATEAFFGQGTRLTVV.

This clone has a single count. The DNA for the CDR3 is TGTGCCAGCTCGTCAGAAGCTGGAGGGGACACTGAAGCTTTCTTT. Translating gives CASSSEAGGDTEAFF. The gene calls are TRBV18 and TRBJ1-1; a possible D gene is TRBD1 (5 bases). The germline V gene encodes CDR1 KGHSH and CDR2 LQKENI. Trimming removed 6 bases at V and 3 bases at J, with 17 bases between. The CDR3 totals 15 residues. Looking up the rest from reference TRBV18 and TRBJ1-1 gives the full variable domain: NAGVMQNPRHLVRRRGQEARLRCSPMKGHSHVYWYRQLPEEGLKFMVYLQKENIIDESGMPKERFSAEFPKEGPSILRIQQVVRGDSAAYFCASSSEAGGDTEAFFGQGTRLTVV.

This clone was counted once. The chain employs TRBV28 and TRBJ1-5; the match to TRBD1 covers 9 bases. The ends lost 6 bases at V and 0 bases at J; junction bases unmatched: 18. Looked up from germline, CDR1 is MDHEN and CDR2 is SYDVKM. The CDR3 runs 20 residues. This chain's CDR3 is CASSLMGQGRRTYSNQPQHF. DNA of the CDR3: TGTGCCAGCAGCCTAATGGGACAGGGCCGACGCACCTATAGCAATCAGCCCCAGCATTTT.

The chain joins TRBV11-3 to TRBJ2-5; no reliable D call. The CDR3 covers 14 residues. In germline, CDR1 is SGHNT, CDR2 YENEEA. The germline V and J ends were trimmed by 5 bases and 5 bases, with 15 bases remaining between them. CDR3 DNA sequence: TGTGCCAGCAGCCCCAGACGAGGTCAGGAGACCCAGTACTTC. This encodes CASSPRRGQETQYF.

The chain carries TRBV10-3 and TRBJ2-2; D is unresolved. The ends were cut back, 5 bases at V and 1 base at J, with 2 bases in the middle. The CDR3 consists of 12 residues. Germline assignment: CDR1 ENHRY and CDR2 SYGVKD. The CDR3 loop is CAISRNTGELFF. The DNA of the CDR3 is TGTGCCATCAGTCGGAACACCGGGGAGCTGTTTTTT.

The gene calls are TRBV7-2 and TRBJ2-1; 10 bases fit TRBD1. Trimming at V came to 1 base and at J to 4 bases, leaving 10 bases not matched to a gene. Germline-derived CDR1 and CDR2 are SGHTA and FQGNSA. The CDR3 covers 18 residues. CDR3 coding DNA: TGTGCCAGCAGCTTAGTAGGCTCCGGGACAGGGGTTTACAATGAGCAGTTCTTC. It translates to CASSLVGSGTGVYNEQFF.